A selection of T cell receptor beta chains follows, all from one sample in a study of control samples from healthy donors and cancer patients. Assay used: immunoSEQ multiplex PCR; TCRdb lists only in-frame clones, some missing. The table shows about 160,000 clones, with around 90% occurring only once. Input material: blood. These TCRs come from a man aged 25-45 years in good health. The CDR3 runs from the conserved cysteine through the conserved F or W. Some rows have no size entry. The others give once, few or many, or a class for an expanded clone.

V	size	J	CDR3
TRBV7-2	NA	TRBJ2-3	CASSLGGLARQYF
TRBV11-3	NA	TRBJ2-1	CASSRRPDSGSSYNEQFF
TRBV6-1	NA	TRBJ2-6	CASSEGTAGANVLTF
TRBV12-3/TRBV12-4	NA	TRBJ1-4	CATRRGVGEKLFF
TRBV25-1	NA	TRBJ2-1	CASSEVERTKTQFF
TRBV20-1	NA	TRBJ1-3	CSAWQGNTIYF
TRBV19	NA	TRBJ1-1	CASTNNRVGEAFF
TRBV2	NA	TRBJ2-3	CASKIGLRGKDTQYF
TRBV7-9	NA	TRBJ1-6	CASSPTGEGAPLHF
TRBV11-3	NA	TRBJ2-3	CASSLDGADSPGRDTQYF
TRBV30	NA	TRBJ1-5	CASTTGAGGPQHF
TRBV11-2	NA	TRBJ2-1	CASSLAAEQFF
TRBV5-4	NA	TRBJ1-1	CASSPDRRRAEAFF
TRBV7-3	NA	TRBJ2-7	CGRVIGTPYEQYF
TRBV29-1	NA	TRBJ1-1	CSVIYASWNTEAFF
TRBV7-6	once	TRBJ1-5	CASSLEDNQPQHF
TRBV5-4	NA	TRBJ1-2	CASSLDALYGYTF
TRBV6-6	NA	TRBJ1-1	CASRGNTEAFF
TRBV6-4	once	TRBJ1-1	CASTRDRGPTEAFF
TRBV15	NA	TRBJ1-6	CATSRDPARTGGSPLHF
TRBV19	NA	TRBJ1-2	CASSSHSRTGGGYTF
TRBV6-6	NA	TRBJ1-4	CASRGGANEKLFF
TRBV6-1	few	TRBJ2-7	CASSEAPGRLYEQYF
TRBV18	NA	TRBJ1-5	CASSPGGNQPQHF
TRBV4-1	NA	TRBJ2-7	CASSQEGRRTKQYF
TRBV12-3/TRBV12-4	NA	TRBJ2-7	CASRLTREYEQYF
TRBV29-1	NA	TRBJ1-1	CSGGGGLNTEAFF
TRBV7-9	NA	TRBJ2-3	CASSLEGGSTDTQYF
TRBV5-1	few	TRBJ2-7	CASSGGSGSLEQYF